The source of this TCR beta chain is a study of cytomegalovirus exposure and HLA in healthy donors. PCR was performed using 60 Vbeta and 13 Jbeta primers. Produced via immunoSEQ multiplex PCR; TCRdb's table is partial and in-frame only. The sample has 98,000 or so clones, around four fifths seen once. This TCR was sampled from a man aged 35-49 years in good health and CMV-seronegative. Sequences were obtained from PBMCs.

The CDR3 DNA reads as TGTGCCAGCAGTCCCGAGGAAGGTTTGGAGACCCAGTACTTC. Its protein is CASSPEEGLETQYF. This rearrangement joins TRBV6-1 to TRBJ2-5; D is uncertain. Trimming pared 5 bases from V and 5 bases from J, leaving 15 bases between. The length of the CDR3 is 14 residues. Germline CDR1 reads MNHNS; CDR2 reads SASEGT.